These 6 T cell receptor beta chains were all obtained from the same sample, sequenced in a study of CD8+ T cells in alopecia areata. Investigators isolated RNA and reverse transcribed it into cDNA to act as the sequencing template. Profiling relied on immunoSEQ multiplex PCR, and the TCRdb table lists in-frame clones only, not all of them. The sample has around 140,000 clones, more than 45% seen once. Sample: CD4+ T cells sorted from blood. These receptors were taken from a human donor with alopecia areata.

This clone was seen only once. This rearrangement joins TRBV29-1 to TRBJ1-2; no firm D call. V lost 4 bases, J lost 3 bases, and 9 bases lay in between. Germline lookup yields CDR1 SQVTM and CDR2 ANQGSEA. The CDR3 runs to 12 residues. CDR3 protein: CSVGREDYGYTF. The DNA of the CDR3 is TGCAGCGTTGGGCGCGAGGACTATGGCTACACCTTC.

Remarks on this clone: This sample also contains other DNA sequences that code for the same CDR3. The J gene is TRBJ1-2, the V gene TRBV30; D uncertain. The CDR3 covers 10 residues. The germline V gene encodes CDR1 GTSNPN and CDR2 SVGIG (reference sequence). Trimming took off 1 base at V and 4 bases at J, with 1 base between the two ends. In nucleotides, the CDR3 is TGTGCCTGGAGTGGCTATGGCTACACCTTC. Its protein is CAWSGYGYTF.

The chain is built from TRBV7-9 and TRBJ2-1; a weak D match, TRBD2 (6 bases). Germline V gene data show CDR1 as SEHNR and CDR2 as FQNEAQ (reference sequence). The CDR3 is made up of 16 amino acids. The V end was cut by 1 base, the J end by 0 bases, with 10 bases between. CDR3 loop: CASSLVLASSYNEQFF. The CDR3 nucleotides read TGTGCCAGCAGCTTAGTTCTAGCGAGCTCCTACAATGAGCAGTTCTTC. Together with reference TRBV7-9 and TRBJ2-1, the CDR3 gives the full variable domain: DTGVSQNPRHKITKRGQNVTFRCDPISEHNRLYWYRQTLGQGPEFLTYFQNEAQLEKSRLLSDRFSAERPKGSFSTLEIQRTEQGDSAMYLCASSLVLASSYNEQFFGPGTRLTVL.

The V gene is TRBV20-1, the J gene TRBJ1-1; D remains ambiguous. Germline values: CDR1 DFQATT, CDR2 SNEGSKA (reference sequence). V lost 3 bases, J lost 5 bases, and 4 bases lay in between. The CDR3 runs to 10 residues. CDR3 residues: CSASYTEAFF. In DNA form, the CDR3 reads TGCAGTGCTAGCTATACTGAAGCTTTCTTT.

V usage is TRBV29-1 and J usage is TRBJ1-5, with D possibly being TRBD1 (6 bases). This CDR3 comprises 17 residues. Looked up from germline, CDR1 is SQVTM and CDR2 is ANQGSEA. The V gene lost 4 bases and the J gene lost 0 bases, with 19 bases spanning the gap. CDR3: CSVVTGPGTNSNQPQHF. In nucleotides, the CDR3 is TGCAGCGTTGTGACAGGCCCAGGGACAAATAGCAATCAGCCCCAGCATTTT.

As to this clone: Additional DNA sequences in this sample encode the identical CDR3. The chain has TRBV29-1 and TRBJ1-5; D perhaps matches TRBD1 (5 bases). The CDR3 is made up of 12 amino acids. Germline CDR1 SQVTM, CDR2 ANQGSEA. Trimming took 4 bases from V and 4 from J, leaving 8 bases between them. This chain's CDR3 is CSVGGGNQPQHF. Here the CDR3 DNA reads TGCAGCGTTGGCGGGGGAAATCAGCCCCAGCATTTT.